These 5 T cell receptor beta chains share one sample of origin, sequenced in a study of CD8 T cells in Susac syndrome. An amount of RNA that ranged from about 0.45 to 1 ug was reverse transcribed with random hexamers. TCRdb re-called the immunoSEQ multiplex PCR reads with MiXCR, one entry per CDR3 protein. The sample contains 150,000 to 200,000 distinct CDR3 sequences, around 96% of which appear only once. Sequenced: CD8+ T cells from PBMCs. The receptors were gathered from a human donor with multiple sclerosis.

This chain connects TRBV20-1 to TRBJ2-1; D is undetermined. Trimming removed 1 base at V and 8 bases at J, with 12 bases between. Germline V gene data show CDR1 as DFQATT and CDR2 as SNEGSKA (reference sequence). The CDR3 length is 13 residues. For the CDR3, the DNA is TGCAGTGCTAGAGGTGGAGTCATGGATGAGCAGTTCTTC. Amino acids: CSARGGVMDEQFF.

The chain has TRBV20-1 and TRBJ1-5; 8 bases are shared with TRBD1. The V gene's germline CDR1 is DFQATT and CDR2 SNEGSKA (reference sequence). There are 15 residues in the CDR3. The ends lost 6 bases at V and 2 bases at J; junction bases unmatched: 9. Here the CDR3 DNA reads TGCAGTGCCCGGCCACAGGGGGGTCGCAATCAGCCCCAGCATTTT. As protein: CSARPQGGRNQPQHF.

V gene TRBV11-2 combines with J gene TRBJ2-1, with 13 nucleotides matching TRBD2. The CDR3 consists of 15 residues. Per the germline V gene, CDR1 is SGHAT and CDR2 is FQNNGV. With 2 bases clipped from V and 7 bases from J, the junction kept 2 bases outside the gene matches. The CDR3 coding sequence is TGTGCCAGCAGCTTACCGGGACTAGCGGGAAATGAGCAGTTCTTC. Protein product: CASSLPGLAGNEQFF.

The rearrangement links TRBV9 to TRBJ2-1; the match to TRBD2 covers 9 bases. There are 16 residues in the CDR3. Per germline, CDR1 SGDLS and CDR2 YYNGEE. Trimming removed 2 bases from V and 6 bases from J; junction bases left unmatched: 9. CDR3 DNA: TGTGCCAGCAGCGTTCAGGCGGGAGGGGCCCCCAATGAGCAGTTCTTC. It codes for CASSVQAGGAPNEQFF.

The rearrangement links TRBV7-9 to TRBJ2-2; 9 nucleotides match TRBD1. V shed 5 bases and J 3 bases; nucleotides not matched to a gene: 1. CDR3 length: 14 residues. The germline CDR1 and CDR2 sequences are SEHNR and FQNEAQ (reference sequence). For the CDR3, the DNA is TGTGCCAGCAGCGGACAGGGGTACACCGGGGAGCTGTTTTTT. Protein product: CASSGQGYTGELFF.